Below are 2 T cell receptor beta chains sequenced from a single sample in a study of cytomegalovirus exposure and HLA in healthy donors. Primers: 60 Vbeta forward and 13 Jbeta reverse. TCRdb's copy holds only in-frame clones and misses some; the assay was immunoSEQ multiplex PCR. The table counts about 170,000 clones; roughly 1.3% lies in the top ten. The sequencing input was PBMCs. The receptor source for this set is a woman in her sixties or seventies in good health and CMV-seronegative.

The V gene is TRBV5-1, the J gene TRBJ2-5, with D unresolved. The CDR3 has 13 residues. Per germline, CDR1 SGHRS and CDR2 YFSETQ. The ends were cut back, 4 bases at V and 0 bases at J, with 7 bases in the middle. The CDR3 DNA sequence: TGCGCCAGCAGCCTCGGGTACCAAGAGACCCAGTACTTC. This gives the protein CASSLGYQETQYF.

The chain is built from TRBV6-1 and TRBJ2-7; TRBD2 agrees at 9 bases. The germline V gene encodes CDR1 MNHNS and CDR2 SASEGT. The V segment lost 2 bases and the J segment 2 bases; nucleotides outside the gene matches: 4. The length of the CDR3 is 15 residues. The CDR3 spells CASSEWASGTYEQYF. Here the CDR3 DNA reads TGTGCCAGCAGTGAATGGGCTAGCGGGACCTACGAGCAGTACTTC.